This TCR beta chain was sequenced for a study of cytomegalovirus exposure and HLA in healthy donors. Study information: A later analysis reported the same platform for the 95 to 150 validation repertoires and the 666 first-cohort repertoires. General study results and limits: Cytomegalovirus-associated TCR beta chains were listed, numbering 150 to 200. Reported performance of the classifier showed diagnosis of cytomegalovirus status with high specificity and sensitivity. It was confirmed in vitro that a few of the CMV-associated chains were specific for CMV antigens.

Germline CDR1 and CDR2: SGHTA and FQGTGA. The ends lost 3 bases at V and 8 bases at J; junction bases unmatched: 7. This CDR3 contains 15 residues. This clone was detected only a few times. Its antigen is undetermined. Measured with immunoSEQ multiplex PCR; TCRdb has only the in-frame clones, and not every one. The data show about 150,000 clones, with about 86% seen just once and roughly 2.1% held by the top ten. Material for sequencing was PBMCs. This TCR was recovered from a human donor in good health. The chain uses TRBV7-3 and TRBJ1-6; 7 bases line up with TRBD1. Written as DNA, the CDR3 is TGTGCCAGCAGCTTGGCCGGCAGGGGGGATTCACCCCTCCACTTT. Its translation: CASSLAGRGDSPLHF.